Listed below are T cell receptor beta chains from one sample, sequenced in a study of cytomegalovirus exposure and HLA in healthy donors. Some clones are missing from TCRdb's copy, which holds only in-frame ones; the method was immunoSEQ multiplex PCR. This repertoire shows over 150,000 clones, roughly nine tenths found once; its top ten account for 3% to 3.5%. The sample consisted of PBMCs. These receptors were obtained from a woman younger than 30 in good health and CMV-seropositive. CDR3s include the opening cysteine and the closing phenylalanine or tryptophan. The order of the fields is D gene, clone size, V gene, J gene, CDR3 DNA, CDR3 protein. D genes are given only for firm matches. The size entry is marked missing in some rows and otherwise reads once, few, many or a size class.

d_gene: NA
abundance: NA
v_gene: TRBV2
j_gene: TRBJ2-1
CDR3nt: TGTGCCAGCAGTTCCTCGGTAACCTCCTACAATGAGCAGTTCTTC
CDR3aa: CASSSSVTSYNEQFF

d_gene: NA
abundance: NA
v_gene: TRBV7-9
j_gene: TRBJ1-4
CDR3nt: TGTGCCAGCAGCTCAGGTCGGGGGTTCGGTGAAAAACTGTTTTTT
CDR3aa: CASSSGRGFGEKLFF

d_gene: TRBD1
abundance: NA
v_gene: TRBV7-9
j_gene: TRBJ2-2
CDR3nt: TGTGCCAGCAGCTTTGTTACAGACAGGGGGCACACCGGGGAGCTGTTTTTT
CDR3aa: CASSFVTDRGHTGELFF

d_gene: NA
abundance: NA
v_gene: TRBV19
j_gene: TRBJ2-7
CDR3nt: TGTGCCACCCAAGACAGGTCCTACGAGCAGTACTTC
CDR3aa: CATQDRSYEQYF

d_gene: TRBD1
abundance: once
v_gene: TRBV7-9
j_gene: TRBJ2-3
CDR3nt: TGTGCCAGCAGCCCAGGGGGACCAGATACGCAGTATTTT
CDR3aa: CASSPGGPDTQYF

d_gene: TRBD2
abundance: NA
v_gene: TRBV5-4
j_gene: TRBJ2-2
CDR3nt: TGTGCCAGCAGCTCACACCCGGGACTAGCGGGGGGGCTGGGAACCGGGGAGCTGTTTTTT
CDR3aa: CASSSHPGLAGGLGTGELFF

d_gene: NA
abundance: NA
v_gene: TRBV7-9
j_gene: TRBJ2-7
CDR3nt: TGTGCCAGCAGCTTTGACGGATCGGGCGAGCAGTACTTC
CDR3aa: CASSFDGSGEQYF

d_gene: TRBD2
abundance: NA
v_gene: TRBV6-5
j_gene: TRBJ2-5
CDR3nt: TGTGCCAGCAGTTTAGCGGGGGGGATCCAAGAGACCCAGTACTTC
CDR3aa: CASSLAGGIQETQYF

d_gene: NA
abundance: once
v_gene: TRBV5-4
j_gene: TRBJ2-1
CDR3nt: TGTGCCAGCAGTTGGACGGGCGGGGGCGGCTATGAGCAGTTCTTC
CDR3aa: CASSWTGGGGYEQFF

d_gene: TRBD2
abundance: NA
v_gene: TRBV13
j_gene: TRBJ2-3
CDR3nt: TGTGCCAGCAGCTTAGGAGCGGGGAACACAGATACGCAGTATTTT
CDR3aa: CASSLGAGNTDTQYF

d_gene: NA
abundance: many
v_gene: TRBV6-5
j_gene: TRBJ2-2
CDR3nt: TGTGCCAGCAGTTACTCTAGCGCGAACACCGGGGAGCTGTTTTTT
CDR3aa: CASSYSSANTGELFF

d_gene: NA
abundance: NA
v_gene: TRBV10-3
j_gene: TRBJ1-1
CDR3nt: TGTGCCATCGCCGGGGACAACCCCCGAGCTTTCTTT
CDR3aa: CAIAGDNPRAFF

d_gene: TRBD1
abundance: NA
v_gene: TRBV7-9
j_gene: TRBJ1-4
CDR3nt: TGTGCCAGCAGCCCCGGGACAGGGTATGAAAAACTGTTTTTT
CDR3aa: CASSPGTGYEKLFF

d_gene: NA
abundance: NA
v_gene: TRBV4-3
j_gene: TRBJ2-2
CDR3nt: TGCGCCAGCAGCCAAGATGGGCCGCCCGGGGAGCTGTTTTTT
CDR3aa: CASSQDGPPGELFF

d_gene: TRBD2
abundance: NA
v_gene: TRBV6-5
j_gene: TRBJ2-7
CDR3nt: TGTGCCAGCAGTTACTCGTTTAGCGGGAGGACCTACGAGCAGTACTTC
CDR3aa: CASSYSFSGRTYEQYF

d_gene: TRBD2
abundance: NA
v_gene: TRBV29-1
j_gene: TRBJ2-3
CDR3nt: TGCAGCGTTGTGGCACCCCCGGGAGGAGATACGCAGTATTTT
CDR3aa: CSVVAPPGGDTQYF

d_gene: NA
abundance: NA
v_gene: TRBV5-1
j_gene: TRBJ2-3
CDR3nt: TGCGCCAGCAGCTTACTAGCTCGTTTGGCAGATACGCAGTATTTT
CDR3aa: CASSLLARLADTQYF

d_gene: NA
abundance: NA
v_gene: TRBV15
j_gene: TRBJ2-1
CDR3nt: TGTGCCACCAGCTATTCAAGTCGGGTGTTTGATGAGCAGTTCTTC
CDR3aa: CATSYSSRVFDEQFF

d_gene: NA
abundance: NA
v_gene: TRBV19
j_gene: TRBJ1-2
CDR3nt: TGTGCCAGTAGTTTCCATGAACAAATCAACTATGGCTACACCTTC
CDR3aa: CASSFHEQINYGYTF

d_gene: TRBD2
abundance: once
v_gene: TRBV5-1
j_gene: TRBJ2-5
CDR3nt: TGCGCCAGCAGTCCCCTCACTGTGGGCGGGAGCGGAGAGACCCAGTACTTC
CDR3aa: CASSPLTVGGSGETQYF

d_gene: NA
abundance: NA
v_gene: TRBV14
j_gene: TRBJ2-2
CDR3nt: TGTGCCAGCAACCGGGATGGGGGGGAGCTGTTTTTT
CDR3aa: CASNRDGGELFF

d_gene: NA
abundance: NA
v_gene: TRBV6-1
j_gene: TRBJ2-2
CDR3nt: TGTGCCAGCAGTGACGGTGGGGAGCTGTTTTTT
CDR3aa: CASSDGGELFF

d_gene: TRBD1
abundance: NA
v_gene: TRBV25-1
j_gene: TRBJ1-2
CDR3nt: TGTGCCAGCAGTGAAGGGACAGGGGCTAACTATGGCTACACCTTC
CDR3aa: CASSEGTGANYGYTF

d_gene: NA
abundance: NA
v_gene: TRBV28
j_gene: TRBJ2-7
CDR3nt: TGTGCCAGCAGTTTGGAGGGATCCTACGAGCAGTACTTC
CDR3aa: CASSLEGSYEQYF

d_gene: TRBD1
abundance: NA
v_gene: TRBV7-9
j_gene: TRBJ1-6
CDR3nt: TGTGCCAGCAGCCGAGGGACAGGGAGTATTTCACCCCTCCACTTT
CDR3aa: CASSRGTGSISPLHF

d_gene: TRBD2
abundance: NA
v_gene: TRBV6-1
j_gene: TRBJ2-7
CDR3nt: TGTGCCAGCAGTGAGGGGCTAGCGGCTTTTTACGAGCAGTACTTC
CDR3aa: CASSEGLAAFYEQYF

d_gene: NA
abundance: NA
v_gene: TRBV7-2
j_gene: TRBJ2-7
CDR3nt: TGTGCCAGCAGCCACCGAGGGGGGGCAGACTACGAGCAGTACTTC
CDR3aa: CASSHRGGADYEQYF

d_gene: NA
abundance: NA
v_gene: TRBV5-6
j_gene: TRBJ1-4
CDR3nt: TGTGCCAGCAGCTTCGCGGGGAATGAAAAACTGTTTTTT
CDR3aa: CASSFAGNEKLFF

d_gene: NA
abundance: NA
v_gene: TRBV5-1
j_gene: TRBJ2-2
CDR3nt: TGCGCCAGCAGCTTTGGTCGGGTGGAGACCGGGGAGCTGTTTTTT
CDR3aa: CASSFGRVETGELFF

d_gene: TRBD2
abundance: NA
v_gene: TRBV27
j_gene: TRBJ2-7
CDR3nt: TGTGCCAGCAGTCGACAGGCGGGGGGCATTTACGAGCAGTACTTC
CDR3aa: CASSRQAGGIYEQYF

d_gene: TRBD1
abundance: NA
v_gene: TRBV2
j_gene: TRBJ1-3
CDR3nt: TGTGCCAGCAGGACAGGGGCTGGAAACACCATATATTTT
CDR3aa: CASRTGAGNTIYF

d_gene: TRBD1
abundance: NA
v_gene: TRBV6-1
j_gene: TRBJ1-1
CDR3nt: TGTGCCAGCAAGAAGGACAGGGGGCATGGGACTGAAGCTTTCTTT
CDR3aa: CASKKDRGHGTEAFF

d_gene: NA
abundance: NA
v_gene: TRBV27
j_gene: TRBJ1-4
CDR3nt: TGTGCCAGCAGTTTGTCCCCTACAGGGCTAACTAATGAAAAACTGTTTTTT
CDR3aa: CASSLSPTGLTNEKLFF